These T cell receptor beta chains were read from a single sample in a study of T-cell memory formation after mild COVID-19. TCRdb re-analysed the 5' RACE reads in MiXCR, keeping a single row per CDR3 protein. The sample consists of about 200,000 distinct CDR3 sequences, 7.5% to 10% of them appearing once. The sample consisted of PBMCs or a T cell subset sorted from them (not recorded which). These receptors came from a man between 18 and 35 years old who had mild COVID-19 (a few samples of this study predate the infection). Cell type and time point are not known. Each CDR3 is given with its conserved first and last residue. The order of the fields is D gene, V gene, clone size, J gene, CDR3 DNA, CDR3 protein. D genes are given only for firm matches. The listing skips clone size in some rows; elsewhere it reads once, few, many or a size class.

>TRBD2|TRBV10-3|-|TRBJ2-2
TGTGCCATCAGTGATTCGGGAGGTTTGAACACCGGGGAGCTGTTTTTT
CAISDSGGLNTGELFF
>-|TRBV24-1|-|TRBJ2-2
TGTGCCACCAGTGATTTCCTCGCTGGCAACACCGGGGAGCTGTTTTTT
CATSDFLAGNTGELFF
>-|TRBV25-1|-|TRBJ2-6
TGTGCCAGCAGTGCTCCCTCAGGGTTTTCTGTTTCTGGGGCCAACGTCCTGACTTTC
CASSAPSGFSVSGANVLTF
>-|TRBV7-9|-|TRBJ1-6
TGTGCCAGCAGCTTAACCTCGCCGGGGGCACCCCTCCACTTT
CASSLTSPGAPLHF
>-|TRBV29-1|few|TRBJ2-3
TGCAGCGCCGACAGTCAAGCTAGCACAGATACGCAGTATTTT
CSADSQASTDTQYF
>-|TRBV3-2|many|TRBJ2-5
TGTGCCCAGGACCAGGGACAGACGTACCAAGAGACCCAGTACTTC
CAQDQGQTYQETQYF
>-|TRBV7-8|few|TRBJ1-4
TGTGCCAGCAGCGGCAACAGGGCAACTAATGAAAAACTGTTTTTT
CASSGNRATNEKLFF
>-|TRBV3-1|-|TRBJ2-3
TGTGCCAGCAGCCACAGGGACACAGATACGCAGTATTTT
CASSHRDTDTQYF
>TRBD2|TRBV29-1|-|TRBJ2-3
TGCAGCGTTGGGACTAGCGGGGGGGACACAGATACGCAGTATTTT
CSVGTSGGDTDTQYF
>-|TRBV11-2|-|TRBJ2-4
TGTGCCAGCGGCGTTAGCGGTCCCCCTTATATTCAGTACTTC
CASGVSGPPYIQYF
>-|TRBV20-1|few|TRBJ2-6
TGCAGTGCTAGAGATTTTAGGGGCTCTGGGGCCAACGTCCTGACTTTC
CSARDFRGSGANVLTF
>-|TRBV7-2|few|TRBJ1-3
TGTGCCAGCAGCTCCCCTGCTTCCTCTGGAAACACCATATATTTT
CASSSPASSGNTIYF
>TRBD1|TRBV20-1|few|TRBJ1-2
TGCAGTGCCAATGACAGGGCATGGGGCTACACCTTC
CSANDRAWGYTF
>-|TRBV6-2/TRBV6-3|few|TRBJ1-2
TGTGCCAGCAGGCCGGGCAGCTATGGCTACACCTTC
CASRPGSYGYTF
>-|TRBV6-2/TRBV6-3|-|TRBJ1-3
TGTGCCAGCAGTTACTCGAGATCGAACACCATATATTTT
CASSYSRSNTIYF
>-|TRBV5-1|-|TRBJ1-2
TGCGCCAGCAGCTTGATCCCGGAGGAGGGCTACACCTTC
CASSLIPEEGYTF
>-|TRBV7-9|many|TRBJ1-3
TGTGCCAGCAGCTACACAGGGTCTGGAAACACCATATATTTT
CASSYTGSGNTIYF
>TRBD2|TRBV7-2|-|TRBJ2-1
TGTGCCAGCCTTTTCGCGGGGGGGAATGAGCAGTTCTTC
CASLFAGGNEQFF
>-|TRBV20-1|many|TRBJ1-3
TGCAGTGCTAGAGTTGGTCGAAGGGCCGGGTCTGGAAACACCATATATTTT
CSARVGRRAGSGNTIYF
>-|TRBV6-5|-|TRBJ1-1
TGTGCCAGCAGGCCACCCACAGGGATTGCTTTCTTT
CASRPPTGIAFF
>TRBD1|TRBV2|many|TRBJ2-5
TGTGCCAGCAGTGTTGGCAGGGGGGAGACCCAGTACTTC
CASSVGRGETQYF
>-|TRBV5-6|many|TRBJ2-3
TGTGCCAGCAGCTTGGGTAGGGCCACAGATACGCAGTATTTT
CASSLGRATDTQYF
>TRBD2|TRBV20-1|-|TRBJ2-2
TGCAGTGCTAGAGATAGGACTAGCGGTTCGAACACCGGGGAGCTGTTTTTT
CSARDRTSGSNTGELFF
>-|TRBV6-5|-|TRBJ1-1
TGTGCCAGCAGTGGGGGGGGAGGGCTGAACACTGAAGCTTTCTTT
CASSGGGGLNTEAFF
>-|TRBV7-8|once|TRBJ2-3
TGTGCCAGCAGCGTAAATAGCTGGAGAGATACGCAGTATTTT
CASSVNSWRDTQYF
>TRBD1|TRBV23-1|many|TRBJ2-5
TGCGCCAGCAAGAACAGGGGATTTGAGACCCAGTACTTC
CASKNRGFETQYF
>-|TRBV7-6|many|TRBJ2-3
TGTGCCAGCAGCTTCGCTACCAGCACAGATACGCAGTATTTT
CASSFATSTDTQYF
>TRBD1|TRBV20-1|few|TRBJ1-1
TGCAGTGCTAGGGGGACAGGGGGCCGGTGGACTGAAGCTTTCTTT
CSARGTGGRWTEAFF
>-|TRBV3-1|few|TRBJ2-5
TGTGCCAGCAGCCAAGATCGATGGGGGGGCCGAGAGACCCAGTACTTC
CASSQDRWGGRETQYF
>-|TRBV6-6|-|TRBJ2-1
TGTGCCAGCAGTTACCGTGGGCCTTACAATGAGCAGTTCTTC
CASSYRGPYNEQFF
>TRBD2|TRBV5-1|few|TRBJ2-2
TGCGCCAGCAGCTTGGTAGCGGGGGGCACCGGGGAGCTGTTTTTT
CASSLVAGGTGELFF
>-|TRBV15|-|TRBJ2-7
TGTGCCACCAGCAGAGATCTACTGGCGGGCTACGAGCAGTACTTC
CATSRDLLAGYEQYF
>-|TRBV5-1|-|TRBJ2-2
TGCGCCAGCAGCTTCAGGGTTGAGCCTGGACAAGGCGGGGAGCTGTTTTTT
CASSFRVEPGQGGELFF
>TRBD2|TRBV12-3/TRBV12-4|-|TRBJ2-3
TGTGCCAGCAGTTTGGGGCTAGCGGGGGGGGCCCCAGATACGCAGTATTTT
CASSLGLAGGAPDTQYF
>-|TRBV5-1|few|TRBJ1-2
TGCGCCAGCGGTAGCGGGACGGGACTCCAGGCTTATTCTAACTATGGCTACACCTTC
CASGSGTGLQAYSNYGYTF
>TRBD1|TRBV4-2|-|TRBJ1-6
TGTGCCAGCAGCCGGACAGGTTCACCCCTCCACTTT
CASSRTGSPLHF
>-|TRBV12-3/TRBV12-4|-|TRBJ1-1
TGTGCCAGCACCTTAAGGGTGGGGGCGGTGAACACTGAAGCTTTCTTT
CASTLRVGAVNTEAFF
>TRBD1|TRBV5-1|-|TRBJ1-1
TGCGCCAGCAGCCAGGGACAGGTCACCGTGACTGAAGCTTTCTTT
CASSQGQVTVTEAFF
>TRBD2|TRBV20-1|few|TRBJ2-1
TGCAGTGCTAGAAGGACTAGCGGGGCTTGGAGTGAGCAGTTCTTC
CSARRTSGAWSEQFF
>-|TRBV5-1|-|TRBJ2-3
TGCGCCAGCAGCGGGGGCGGGGGCGGAGATACGCAGTATTTT
CASSGGGGGDTQYF
>-|TRBV10-3|few|TRBJ1-1
TGTGCCATCAGTGCGTTACAGGCGAACACTGAAGCTTTCTTT
CAISALQANTEAFF
>-|TRBV4-3|many|TRBJ2-5
TGCGCCAGCAGCCAAGGAGGTTTGAAGACCCAGTACTTC
CASSQGGLKTQYF
>TRBD1|TRBV20-1|many|TRBJ2-7
TGCAGTGCTAGAGATCGATCGGGACAGGGCTCCTACGAGCAGTACTTC
CSARDRSGQGSYEQYF
>-|TRBV5-1|few|TRBJ2-1
TGCGCCAGCAGCGGGGACAACTCGGGGAGTGAGCAGTTCTTC
CASSGDNSGSEQFF
>-|TRBV14|-|TRBJ1-2
TGTGCCAGCAGCCAAGAAGCTAACTATGGCTACACCTTC
CASSQEANYGYTF
>-|TRBV5-1|few|TRBJ2-7
TGCGCCAGCAGCCGACAGGACCGGGGATACGAGCAGTACTTC
CASSRQDRGYEQYF
>-|TRBV20-1|few|TRBJ2-3
TGCAGTGCACCGCCGGCGGGGGCCTTCACAGATACGCAGTATTTT
CSAPPAGAFTDTQYF
>-|TRBV5-8|many|TRBJ2-3
TGTGCCAGCAGCTTAAGGAGCACAGATACGCAGTATTTT
CASSLRSTDTQYF